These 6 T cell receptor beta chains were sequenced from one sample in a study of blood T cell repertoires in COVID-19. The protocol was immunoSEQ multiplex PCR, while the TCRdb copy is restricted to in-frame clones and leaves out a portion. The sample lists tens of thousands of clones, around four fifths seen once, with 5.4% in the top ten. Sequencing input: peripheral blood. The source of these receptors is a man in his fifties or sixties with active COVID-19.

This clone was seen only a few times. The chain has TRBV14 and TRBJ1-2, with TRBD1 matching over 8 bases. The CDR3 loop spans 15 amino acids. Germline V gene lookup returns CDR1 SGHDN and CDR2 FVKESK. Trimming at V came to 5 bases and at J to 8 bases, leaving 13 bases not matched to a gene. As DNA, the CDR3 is TGTGCCAGCAGCAGCAGGACAGGGTCTACGTCCGGCTACACCTTC. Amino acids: CASSSRTGSTSGYTF.

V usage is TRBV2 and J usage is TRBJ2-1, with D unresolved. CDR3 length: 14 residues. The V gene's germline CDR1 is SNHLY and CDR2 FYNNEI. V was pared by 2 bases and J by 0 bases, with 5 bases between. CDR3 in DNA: TGTGCCAGCAGTGAAACGGGCTCCTACAATGAGCAGTTCTTC. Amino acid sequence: CASSETGSYNEQFF. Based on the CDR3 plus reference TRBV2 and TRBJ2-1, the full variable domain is EPEVTQTPSHQVTQMGQEVILRCVPISNHLYFYWYRQILGQKVEFLVSFYNNEISEKSEIFDDQFSVERPDGSNFTLKIRSTKLEDSAMYFCASSETGSYNEQFFGPGTRLTVL.

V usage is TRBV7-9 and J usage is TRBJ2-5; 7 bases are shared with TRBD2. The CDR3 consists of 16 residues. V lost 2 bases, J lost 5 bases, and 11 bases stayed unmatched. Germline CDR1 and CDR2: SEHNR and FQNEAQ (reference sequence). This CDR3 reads CASSLWLAVTRETQYF. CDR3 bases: TGTGCCAGCAGCTTATGGCTAGCGGTCACACGGGAGACCCAGTACTTC. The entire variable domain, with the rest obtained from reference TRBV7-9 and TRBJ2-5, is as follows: DTGVSQNPRHKITKRGQNVTFRCDPISEHNRLYWYRQTLGQGPEFLTYFQNEAQLEKSRLLSDRFSAERPKGSFSTLEIQRTEQGDSAMYLCASSLWLAVTRETQYFGPGTRLLVL.

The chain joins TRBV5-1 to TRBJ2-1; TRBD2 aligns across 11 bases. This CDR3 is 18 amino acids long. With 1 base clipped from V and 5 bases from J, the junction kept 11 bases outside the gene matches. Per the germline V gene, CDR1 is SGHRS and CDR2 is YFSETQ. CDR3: CASSLSLAGGRGDNEQFF. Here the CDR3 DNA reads TGCGCCAGCAGCTTGAGTCTAGCGGGAGGTCGAGGGGACAATGAGCAGTTCTTC.

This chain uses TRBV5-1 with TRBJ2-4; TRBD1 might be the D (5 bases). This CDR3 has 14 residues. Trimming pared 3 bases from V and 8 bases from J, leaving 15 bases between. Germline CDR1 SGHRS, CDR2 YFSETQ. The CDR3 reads CASSSGQVPYIQYF. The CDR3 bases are TGCGCCAGCAGCTCCGGACAAGTTCCGTACATTCAGTACTTC.

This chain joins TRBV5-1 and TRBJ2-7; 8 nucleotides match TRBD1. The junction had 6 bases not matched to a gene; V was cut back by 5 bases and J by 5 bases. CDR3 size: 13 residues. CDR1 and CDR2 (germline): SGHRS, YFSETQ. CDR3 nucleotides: TGCGCCAGCAGGACAGGGGCAGGCAACGAGCAGTACTTC. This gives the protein CASRTGAGNEQYF.